This section outlines one T cell receptor beta chain sequence together with its context. This clone was observed once. What this receptor recognizes is not known. It has no much larger one-base neighbor in the sample; base qualities were not kept. TCR CDR3 regions were amplified from genomic DNA by multiplex PCR using the deep immunoSEQ assay. For each cell subset, the extracted genomic DNA was distributed evenly across all wells of several immunoSEQ 96-well plates, and each plate served as one replicate. For sorted subsets, about 200 ng genomic DNA, equal to 30,000 or so T cell genomes, was loaded into each replicate PCR. Purified libraries were measured with a Qubit 3.0 fluorometer, size-checked on a Bioanalyzer 2100, and measured again with the KAPA Library Quantification kit. Each immunoSEQ 96-well plate was sequenced on its own single-read 150-cycle Illumina NextSeq 550 flow cell. Turning to the authors' computational methods: The immunoSEQ output contained only junctional sequences without quality scores, so filtering could not match that applied to full-length reads. To assign V/J genes and CDR3, sequences were annotated using PyIR, a Python wrapper for IgBLAST v1.9, with IMGT germline references. Reads with weak V/J assignments (E-value above 1e-6), missing CDR3, stop codons, out-of-frame junctions, or ambiguous translated residues were removed. A V3J clonotype was defined by an identical inferred V gene, J gene, and CDR3 amino acid sequence. The percentage overlap between two repertoires was calculated by dividing the number of shared unique clonotypes by the size of the smaller repertoire. Richness of each repertoire was evaluated using RTK rarefaction, the Chao1 estimator, and Recon v2.1 estimates of unobserved clonotypes. OLGA was used to compute generation probabilities for all TCRbeta clonotypes that the gDNA method yielded from a few donors. TCRdb retrieved this table from immuneACCESS and kept in-frame rearrangements only. Not all clones are present; in checked studies, unresolved V genes account for under half, and no reason is known for the remainder. D and trimming come from the DNA, and the V and J calls and clone size come from that table. The sample table holds about 2.2 million clones, of which under 95% were seen once. 1.5% to 2% of the sample is held by the ten biggest clonotypes.

This sample is part of a study of shared clonotypes between healthy human individuals (dated by TCRdb to between 2020 and 2021). Looking at the study overall: A few men and a couple of women, aged 18 to 49 years, made up the cohort. For each donor, three plates each were used for CD4 naive and CD4 memory, two plates were used for CD8 naive, and one plate was used for CD8 memory. The study deeply sequenced blood TCR repertoires of roughly five healthy adults to estimate repertoire size and the extent of clonotype sharing between individuals. Different laboratories and diverse techniques were used to prepare libraries and sequence TCR repertoires, to increase sequencing depth and limit assay-specific biases. Between about 0.94 and 10 billion PBMCs per donor were obtained by leukapheresis.

Including the terminal cysteine and phenylalanine, the CDR3 comprises 15 residues. The DNA shown is the 45-base CDR3, in frame from base 1. The germline V end is reduced by 5 bases and the J end by 8 bases; junction bases left unmatched: 10. Reading the germline V gene (reference sequence) gives CDR1 MNHEY and CDR2 SMNVEV. Results and caveats for the whole study, not just this receptor: The genetic and exposure-history diversity represented was limited by the small number of donors. Sampling was limited to blood, and TCR repertoires in tissue likely differ from TCR repertoires in blood. Across a few donors, roughly 5.1% of naive CD4, over 3% of naive CD8, about 2.3% of memory CD4, and under 0.45% of memory CD8 clonotypes were shared. Naive subsets generally had larger estimated clonotype richness than memory subsets did. Higher generation probabilities were observed for clonotypes shared by all four sorted-subset donors than for non-shared clonotypes. Even with the large sequencing depth, rarefaction of the sorted-subset datasets indicated that sequencing was incomplete. Pairwise subsampling indicated that sequencing depth was expected to affect the degree of clonotype sharing among donors.

CD8 naive samples were obtained by positive selection for CCR7 among CD45RO-negative cells, yielding a CD45RA+CCR7+ population from which TemRA cells were excluded. Healthy HIV-negative adults with no recently reported acute infections or vaccinations were included as donors. Only Caucasian adults living in Nashville, Tennessee, USA were represented among the donors. Blood was collected by leukapheresis, and PBMCs were isolated by Ficoll-Histopaque density gradient centrifugation and then cryopreserved in liquid nitrogen vapor phase. Analytical flow cytometry was used to check the purity and quantity of every magnetically sorted T cell population. From each sorted fraction, genomic DNA was isolated and quantified by UV absorbance on a Nanodrop 2000c.

The rearrangement combines TRBV27 with TRBJ1-4; 8 bases in between match TRBD1. The sequencing input was naive CD8+ T cells from PBMCs. In light of the paper, this sample's cell subset or site label describes: CD45RA+CCR7+. The sequence was collected from a young man in good health. Some clones in this sample may be carry-over from other donors' samples. The DNA sequence is as follows: TGTGCCAGCAGTCCATCCAGGGGGCTCGAGGAAAAACTGTTTTTT. Translated, this gives CASSPSRGLEEKLFF.